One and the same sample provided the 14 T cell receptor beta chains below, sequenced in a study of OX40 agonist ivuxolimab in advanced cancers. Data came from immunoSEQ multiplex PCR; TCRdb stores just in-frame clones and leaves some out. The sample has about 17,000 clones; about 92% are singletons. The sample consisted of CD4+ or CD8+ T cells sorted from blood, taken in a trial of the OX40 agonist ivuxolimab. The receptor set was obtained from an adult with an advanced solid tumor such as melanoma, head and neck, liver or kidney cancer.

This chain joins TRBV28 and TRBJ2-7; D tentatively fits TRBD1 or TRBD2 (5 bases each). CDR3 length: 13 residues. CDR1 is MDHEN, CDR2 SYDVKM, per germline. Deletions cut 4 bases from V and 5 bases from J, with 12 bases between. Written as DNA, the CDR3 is TGTGCCAGCAGTTGGGGGTCCCTGGACGAGCAGTACTTC. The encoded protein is CASSWGSLDEQYF.

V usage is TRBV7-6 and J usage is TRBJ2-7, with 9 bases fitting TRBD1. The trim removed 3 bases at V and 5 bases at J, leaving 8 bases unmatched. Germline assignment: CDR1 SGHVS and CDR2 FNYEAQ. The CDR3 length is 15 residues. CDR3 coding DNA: TGTGCCAGCAGCTTCGGCACAGGGGGCTTAAACGAGCAGTACTTC. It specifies CASSFGTGGLNEQYF.

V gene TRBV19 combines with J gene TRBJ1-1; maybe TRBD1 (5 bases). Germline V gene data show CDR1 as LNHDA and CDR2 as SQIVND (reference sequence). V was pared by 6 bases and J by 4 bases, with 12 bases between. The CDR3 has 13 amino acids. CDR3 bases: TGTGCCAGTAGCTCATCGGGGGGCACTGAAGCTTTCTTT. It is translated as CASSSSGGTEAFF. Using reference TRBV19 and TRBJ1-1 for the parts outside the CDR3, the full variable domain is DGGITQSPKYLFRKEGQNVTLSCEQNLNHDAMYWYRQDPGQGLRLIYYSQIVNDFQKGDIAEGYSVSREKKESFPLTVTSAQKNPTAFYLCASSSSGGTEAFFGQGTRLTVV.

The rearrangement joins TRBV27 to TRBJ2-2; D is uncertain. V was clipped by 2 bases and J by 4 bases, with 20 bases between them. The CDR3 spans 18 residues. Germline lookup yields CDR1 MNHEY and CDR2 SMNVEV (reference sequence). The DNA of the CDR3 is TGTGCCAGCAGTTTAAAAAGGAACACCATAAGGGCCACCGGGGAGCTGTTTTTT. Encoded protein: CASSLKRNTIRATGELFF.

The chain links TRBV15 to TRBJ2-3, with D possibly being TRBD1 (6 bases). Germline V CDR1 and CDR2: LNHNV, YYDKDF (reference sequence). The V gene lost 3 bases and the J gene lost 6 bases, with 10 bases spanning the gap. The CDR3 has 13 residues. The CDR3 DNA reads TGTGCCACCAGCAGGGGGGCCTCGGATACGCAGTATTTT. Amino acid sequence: CATSRGASDTQYF.

This CDR3 is CASSYGNRDTDTQYF. The DNA for the CDR3 is TGTGCCAGCAGTTACGGGAACAGAGACACAGATACGCAGTATTTT. The chain recombines TRBV6-5 with TRBJ2-3; the D is unclear. The CDR3 runs to 15 residues. V shed 2 bases and J shed 2 bases, with 11 bases lying between them. The germline V gene encodes CDR1 MNHEY and CDR2 SVGAGI.

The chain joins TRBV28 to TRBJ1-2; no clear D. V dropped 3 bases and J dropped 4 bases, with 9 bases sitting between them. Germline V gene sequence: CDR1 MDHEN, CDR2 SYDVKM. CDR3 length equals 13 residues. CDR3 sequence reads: CASSFHQTYGYTF. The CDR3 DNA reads TGTGCCAGCAGTTTTCACCAGACCTATGGCTACACCTTC.

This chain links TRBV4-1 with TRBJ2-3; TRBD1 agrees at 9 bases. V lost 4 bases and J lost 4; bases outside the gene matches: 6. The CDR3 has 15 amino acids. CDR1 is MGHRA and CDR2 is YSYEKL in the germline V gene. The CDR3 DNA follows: TGCGCCAGCAGCCCGCGACAGGGGGGGTCAGATACGCAGTATTTT. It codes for CASSPRQGGSDTQYF.

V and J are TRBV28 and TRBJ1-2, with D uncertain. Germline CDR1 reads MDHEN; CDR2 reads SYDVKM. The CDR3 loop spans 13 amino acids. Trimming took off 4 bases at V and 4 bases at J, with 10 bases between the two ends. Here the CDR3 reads CASSYEAVYGYTF. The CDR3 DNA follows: TGTGCCAGCAGTTATGAGGCGGTCTATGGCTACACCTTC.

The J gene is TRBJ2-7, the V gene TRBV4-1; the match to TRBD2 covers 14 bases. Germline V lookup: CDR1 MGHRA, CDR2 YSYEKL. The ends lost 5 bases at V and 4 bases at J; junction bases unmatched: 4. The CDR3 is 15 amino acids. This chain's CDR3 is CASSKTSGGGYEQYF. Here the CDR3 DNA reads TGCGCCAGCAGCAAGACTAGCGGGGGGGGATACGAGCAGTACTTC.

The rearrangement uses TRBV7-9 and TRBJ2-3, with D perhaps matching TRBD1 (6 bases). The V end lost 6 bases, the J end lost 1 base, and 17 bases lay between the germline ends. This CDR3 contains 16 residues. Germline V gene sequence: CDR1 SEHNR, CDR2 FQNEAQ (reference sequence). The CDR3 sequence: CASSPTGQTRTDTQYF. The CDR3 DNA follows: TGTGCCAGCAGTCCTACTGGACAGACCCGCACAGATACGCAGTATTTT.

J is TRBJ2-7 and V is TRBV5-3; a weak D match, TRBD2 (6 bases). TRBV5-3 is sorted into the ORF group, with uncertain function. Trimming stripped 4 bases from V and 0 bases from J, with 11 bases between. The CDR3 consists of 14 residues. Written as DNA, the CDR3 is TGTGCCAGAAGCCCCCGGGACTGCTCCTACGAGCAGTACTTC. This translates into CARSPRDCSYEQYF.

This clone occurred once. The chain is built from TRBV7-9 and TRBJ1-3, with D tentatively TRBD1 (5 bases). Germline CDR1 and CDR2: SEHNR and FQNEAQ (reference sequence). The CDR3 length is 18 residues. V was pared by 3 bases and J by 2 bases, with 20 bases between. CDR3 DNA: TGTGCCAGCAGCTTCGCGACGGGACGTCCTTGGGCTGGAAACACCATATATTTT. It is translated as CASSFATGRPWAGNTIYF.

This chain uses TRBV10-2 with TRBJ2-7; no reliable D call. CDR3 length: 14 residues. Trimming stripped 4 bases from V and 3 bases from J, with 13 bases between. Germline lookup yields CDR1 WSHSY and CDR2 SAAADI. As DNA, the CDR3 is TGCGCCAGCAGTGTTTTAGACAAGATCTACGAGCAGTACTTC. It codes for CASSVLDKIYEQYF.